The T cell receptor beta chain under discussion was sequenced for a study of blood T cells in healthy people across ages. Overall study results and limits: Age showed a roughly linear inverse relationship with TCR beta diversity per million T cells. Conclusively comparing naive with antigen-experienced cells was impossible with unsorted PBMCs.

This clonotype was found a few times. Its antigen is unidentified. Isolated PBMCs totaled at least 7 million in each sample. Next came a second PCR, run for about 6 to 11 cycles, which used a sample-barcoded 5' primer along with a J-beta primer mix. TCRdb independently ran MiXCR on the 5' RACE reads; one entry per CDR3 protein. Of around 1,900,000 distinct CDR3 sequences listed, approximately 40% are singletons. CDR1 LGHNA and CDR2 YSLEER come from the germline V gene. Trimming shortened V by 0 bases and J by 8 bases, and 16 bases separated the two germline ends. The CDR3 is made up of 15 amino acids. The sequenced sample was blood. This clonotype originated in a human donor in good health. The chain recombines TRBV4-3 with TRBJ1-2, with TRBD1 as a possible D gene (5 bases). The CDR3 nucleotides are TGCGCCAGCAGCCAAGAGGTTGGGGCAGAGTCCGGCTACACCTTC. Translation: CASSQEVGAESGYTF.